Listed below are T cell receptor beta chains from one sample, sequenced in a study of CD8 T cells in Susac syndrome. TCRdb re-called the immunoSEQ multiplex PCR reads through MiXCR, storing one row per CDR3 protein. Of hundreds of thousands of distinct CDR3 sequences detected, roughly 95% appear once; the ten largest clones hold 0.055% to 0.075%. Sample: CD4+ T cells from PBMCs. The source of these receptors is a human donor with multiple sclerosis. Both conserved end residues are part of each CDR3. The D gene is left open where the match is weak. Some rows have no size entry. The others give once, few or many, or a class for an expanded clone.

CDR3: CASSQVYSANTGELFF
DNA: TGCGCCAGCAGCCAAGTTTACAGCGCGAACACCGGGGAGCTGTTTTTT
V: TRBV4-1
J: TRBJ2-2
size: -
D: -

CDR3: CASSQDGTSGGALNEQFF
DNA: TGCGCCAGCAGCCAAGATGGGACTAGCGGGGGGGCCCTCAATGAGCAGTTCTTC
V: TRBV4-1
J: TRBJ2-1
size: -
D: TRBD2

CDR3: CASSYPPNEQFF
DNA: TGTGCCAGCAGTTACCCCCCCAATGAGCAGTTCTTC
V: TRBV6-5
J: TRBJ2-1
size: -
D: -

CDR3: CASSQDIGEEAFF
DNA: TGTGCCAGCAGCCAAGATATAGGAGAGGAAGCTTTCTTT
V: TRBV3-1
J: TRBJ1-1
size: -
D: -

CDR3: CASSRNPGLTTYEQYF
DNA: TGTGCCAGCAGCCGTAACCCCGGGCTAACCACCTACGAGCAGTACTTC
V: TRBV6-1
J: TRBJ2-7
size: -
D: -

CDR3: CASSQRVGDRGYGYTF
DNA: TGTGCCAGCAGCCAACGAGTTGGGGACAGGGGGTATGGCTACACCTTC
V: TRBV6-1
J: TRBJ1-2
size: -
D: TRBD1

CDR3: CASRTPERLNTGELFF
DNA: TGCGCCAGCAGGACGCCAGAGCGGCTGAACACCGGGGAGCTGTTTTTT
V: TRBV10-2
J: TRBJ2-2
size: -
D: -

CDR3: CASSRPGGEGKNIQYF
DNA: TGTGCCAGCAGCCGACCGGGGGGTGAAGGCAAAAACATTCAGTACTTC
V: TRBV5-4
J: TRBJ2-4
size: -
D: TRBD2

CDR3: CASSEWGSGRAQETQYF
DNA: TGTGCCAGCAGTGAATGGGGTAGCGGGAGGGCCCAAGAGACCCAGTACTTC
V: TRBV25-1
J: TRBJ2-5
size: -
D: TRBD2

CDR3: CASSYSNGETQYF
DNA: TGTGCCAGCAGCTACTCGAACGGTGAGACCCAGTACTTC
V: TRBV9
J: TRBJ2-5
size: -
D: -

CDR3: CATSDTANTGLSGYTF
DNA: TGTGCCACCAGTGATACAGCCAACACAGGGCTCTCCGGCTACACCTTC
V: TRBV24-1
J: TRBJ1-2
size: -
D: -

CDR3: CSVGTGGYNEQFF
DNA: TGCAGCGTCGGGACAGGGGGCTACAATGAGCAGTTCTTC
V: TRBV29-1
J: TRBJ2-1
size: -
D: TRBD1

CDR3: CASSLSNFPGATNEKLFF
DNA: TGTGCCAGCAGTTTATCAAATTTCCCCGGTGCTACTAATGAAAAACTGTTTTTT
V: TRBV12-3/TRBV12-4
J: TRBJ1-4
size: -
D: -

CDR3: CASSAGTSGGGETQYF
DNA: TGTGCCAGCAGTGCCGGGACTAGCGGAGGTGGGGAGACCCAGTACTTC
V: TRBV12-3/TRBV12-4
J: TRBJ2-5
size: -
D: TRBD2

CDR3: CSARYSIYEQYF
DNA: TGCAGTGCTAGGTACAGCATATACGAGCAGTACTTC
V: TRBV20-1
J: TRBJ2-7
size: -
D: -

CDR3: CASSPGPFRSGSPLHF
DNA: TGTGCCAGCAGTCCCGGTCCGTTCAGAAGCGGTTCACCCCTCCACTTT
V: TRBV6-6
J: TRBJ1-6
size: -
D: -

CDR3: CSVEAGANTEAFF
DNA: TGCAGCGTTGAAGCAGGGGCGAACACTGAAGCTTTCTTT
V: TRBV29-1
J: TRBJ1-1
size: -
D: -

CDR3: CSALDSQNTEAFF
DNA: TGCAGCGCCCTCGACAGCCAGAACACTGAAGCTTTCTTT
V: TRBV29-1
J: TRBJ1-1
size: -
D: -

CDR3: CASSVSGLGTDTQYF
DNA: TGTGCCAGCAGCGTGTCGGGACTCGGCACAGATACGCAGTATTTT
V: TRBV7-3
J: TRBJ2-3
size: -
D: -

CDR3: CASSLEVNWVNEQFF
DNA: TGTGCCAGCAGCTTGGAGGTGAATTGGGTCAATGAGCAGTTCTTC
V: TRBV5-6
J: TRBJ2-1
size: -
D: -

CDR3: CSARLAGTANTEAFF
DNA: TGCAGTGCTAGATTGGCCGGGACGGCGAACACTGAAGCTTTCTTT
V: TRBV20-1
J: TRBJ1-1
size: once
D: -

CDR3: CASSQDSGTRRVGNTDTQYF
DNA: TGTGCCAGCAGCCAAGATTCCGGGACAAGGAGGGTTGGAAACACAGATACGCAGTATTTT
V: TRBV4-2
J: TRBJ2-3
size: -
D: -

CDR3: CSAQQTGGRYEQYF
DNA: TGCAGTGCTCAACAAACAGGGGGCCGCTACGAGCAGTACTTC
V: TRBV20-1
J: TRBJ2-7
size: -
D: TRBD1

CDR3: CASSESRGAQGTEAFF
DNA: TGTGCCAGCAGTGAATCCCGGGGGGCACAGGGCACTGAAGCTTTCTTT
V: TRBV25-1
J: TRBJ1-1
size: once
D: -

CDR3: CARPSELAGGSTDTQYF
DNA: TGTGCCCGACCTTCGGAGTTAGCGGGAGGGAGCACAGATACGCAGTATTTT
V: TRBV6-1
J: TRBJ2-3
size: -
D: TRBD2

CDR3: CASSELGAVYGYTF
DNA: TGTGCCAGCAGTGAACTGGGCGCAGTCTATGGCTACACCTTC
V: TRBV2
J: TRBJ1-2
size: -
D: -

CDR3: CASGTGKNTIYF
DNA: TGTGCCAGCGGGACTGGGAAAAACACCATATATTTT
V: TRBV28
J: TRBJ1-3
size: -
D: -

CDR3: CASSLVPTSGRGRGKNIQYF
DNA: TGTGCCAGCAGCTTAGTCCCGACTAGCGGCCGTGGCCGGGGCAAAAACATTCAGTACTTC
V: TRBV11-2
J: TRBJ2-4
size: -
D: TRBD2

CDR3: CASSRVGGSETQYF
DNA: TGTGCCAGCAGTAGGGTCGGTGGGTCGGAGACCCAGTACTTC
V: TRBV2
J: TRBJ2-5
size: -
D: -

CDR3: CSVTGHSGANVLTF
DNA: TGCAGCGTGACAGGCCACTCTGGGGCCAACGTCCTGACTTTC
V: TRBV29-1
J: TRBJ2-6
size: -
D: -

CDR3: CAWSLLGTGRGYNSPLHF
DNA: TGTGCCTGGAGTCTACTTGGGACAGGGAGAGGTTATAATTCACCCCTCCACTTT
V: TRBV30
J: TRBJ1-6
size: -
D: TRBD1

CDR3: CASSPGGGVEAFF
DNA: TGTGCCAGCTCACCGGGAGGAGGGGTCGAGGCTTTCTTT
V: TRBV18
J: TRBJ1-1
size: -
D: -

CDR3: CASSLGQTNTGELFF
DNA: TGCGCCAGCAGCCTAGGACAGACGAACACCGGGGAGCTGTTTTTT
V: TRBV4-1
J: TRBJ2-2
size: -
D: -

CDR3: CASRVTGGNTIYF
DNA: TGTGCCAGCAGGGTAACAGGCGGAAACACCATATATTTT
V: TRBV27
J: TRBJ1-3
size: -
D: -

CDR3: CSARDPGGSEAFF
DNA: TGCAGTGCTAGAGATCCAGGTGGGTCTGAAGCTTTCTTT
V: TRBV20-1
J: TRBJ1-1
size: once
D: -

CDR3: CASSQESRANYGYTF
DNA: TGCGCCAGCAGCCAAGAGTCAAGAGCTAACTATGGCTACACCTTC
V: TRBV4-1
J: TRBJ1-2
size: -
D: -

CDR3: CASVSGQGRYGYTF
DNA: TGTGCCAGCGTGTCGGGACAGGGGCGCTATGGCTACACCTTC
V: TRBV19
J: TRBJ1-2
size: -
D: TRBD1

CDR3: CSPLGGAFGANVLTF
DNA: TGCAGCCCACTAGGGGGGGCGTTTGGGGCCAACGTCCTGACTTTC
V: TRBV29-1
J: TRBJ2-6
size: -
D: -

CDR3: CASSQGRTGGVNTQYF
DNA: TGTGCCAGCAGCCAAGGTCGGACAGGGGGGGTTAATACGCAGTATTTT
V: TRBV3-1
J: TRBJ2-3
size: -
D: TRBD1

CDR3: CAISESEGASYEQYF
DNA: TGTGCCATCAGTGAGTCGGAGGGGGCCTCCTACGAGCAGTACTTC
V: TRBV10-3
J: TRBJ2-7
size: -
D: -

CDR3: CASSSDGDFQETQYF
DNA: TGCGCCAGCAGCTCGGATGGGGACTTTCAAGAGACCCAGTACTTC
V: TRBV5-1
J: TRBJ2-5
size: -
D: -

CDR3: CASSESGVPAGNTIYF
DNA: TGTGCCAGCAGTGAATCAGGGGTGCCAGCCGGAAACACCATATATTTT
V: TRBV25-1
J: TRBJ1-3
size: once
D: -

CDR3: CASRRSQGPQHF
DNA: TGTGCCAGCAGGAGGTCCCAGGGGCCCCAGCATTTT
V: TRBV12-3/TRBV12-4
J: TRBJ1-5
size: -
D: -

CDR3: CASSQDQGQGQPQHF
DNA: TGCGCCAGCAGCCAAGATCAAGGGCAGGGTCAGCCCCAGCATTTT
V: TRBV4-1
J: TRBJ1-5
size: once
D: -

CDR3: CASTEDMNTEAFF
DNA: TGTGCCAGCACCGAGGATATGAACACTGAAGCTTTCTTT
V: TRBV12-3/TRBV12-4
J: TRBJ1-1
size: -
D: -

CDR3: CASSLPTNSLYGYTF
DNA: TGTGCCAGCAGTTTACCCACGAACAGCTTATATGGCTACACCTTC
V: TRBV28
J: TRBJ1-2
size: -
D: -

CDR3: CASSLNRVGGYTF
DNA: TGTGCCAGCAGCTTGAACAGGGTGGGTGGCTACACCTTC
V: TRBV5-6
J: TRBJ1-2
size: -
D: -

CDR3: CASSRGQGLGSPLHF
DNA: TGTGCCAGCAGCCGGGGACAGGGTTTAGGTTCACCCCTCCACTTT
V: TRBV3-1
J: TRBJ1-6
size: -
D: TRBD1

CDR3: CASSNRGLNTEAFF
DNA: TGTGCCAGCAGTAACAGGGGCTTGAACACTGAAGCTTTCTTT
V: TRBV6-2/TRBV6-3
J: TRBJ1-1
size: -
D: TRBD1

CDR3: CATGRGWGTGELFF
DNA: TGTGCCACCGGGCGGGGTTGGGGCACCGGGGAGCTGTTTTTT
V: TRBV24-1
J: TRBJ2-2
size: -
D: -

CDR3: CASSPRAGVDTGELFF
DNA: TGTGCCAGCAGCCCGAGAGCGGGGGTCGACACCGGGGAGCTGTTTTTT
V: TRBV7-3
J: TRBJ2-2
size: -
D: TRBD2

CDR3: CAWSVGLNTEAFF
DNA: TGTGCCTGGAGTGTCGGACTGAACACTGAAGCTTTCTTT
V: TRBV30
J: TRBJ1-1
size: -
D: -

CDR3: CASSLLRTSGSSDTQYF
DNA: TGTGCCAGCAGCTTATTAAGGACTAGCGGGAGTTCAGATACGCAGTATTTT
V: TRBV3-1
J: TRBJ2-3
size: -
D: TRBD2

CDR3: CASSEASVWGQGIGYTF
DNA: TGTGCCAGCAGTGAAGCCTCGGTTTGGGGACAGGGGATAGGCTACACCTTC
V: TRBV2
J: TRBJ1-2
size: -
D: TRBD1

CDR3: CASSRDRVSHGYTF
DNA: TGTGCCAGTAGCCGCGACAGGGTCTCTCACGGCTACACCTTC
V: TRBV19
J: TRBJ1-2
size: -
D: TRBD1

CDR3: CASSIVFAGSSYEQYF
DNA: TGTGCCAGTAGTATCGTTTTCGCAGGGAGCTCCTACGAGCAGTACTTC
V: TRBV19
J: TRBJ2-7
size: once
D: -